The subject of this entry is one TCR beta chain. Its antigen is not known. In the PCR, 60 Vbeta and 13 Jbeta primers were used. Per the original methods: An analysis that came later counted 70 million to 100 million unique TCR beta chains, 9 million to 12 million shared. The table came from immunoSEQ multiplex PCR; TCRdb's copy has only in-frame clones and leaves some out. The V and J calls and clone size come from that table; D and trimming were worked out from the DNA. The table records 150,000 or so clones, approximately 73% of them present only once. Healthy bone marrow donors made up the cohort. This sample was taken from a study of cytomegalovirus exposure and HLA in healthy donors. V was clipped by 6 bases and J by 1 base; unmatched bases: 6. CDR1 and CDR2 (germline): SNHLY, FYNNEI. There are 17 residues in the CDR3. General study findings and limits: Later analysis identified a missense DCLRE1C variant that was linked to TCR beta V- and J-gene trimming. Reportedly, a later analysis found an Asian-associated ancestry cluster had fewer N-insertions than the roughly 670-donor mean.

The TCR comes from a young woman in good health and CMV-seronegative. This chain links TRBV2 with TRBJ2-3; 14 positions agree with TRBD2. The sequencing sample was made of PBMCs. The CDR3 DNA follows: TGTGCCAGCAGAACCGGGACTAGCGGGGGACGCACAGATACGCAGTATTTT. Translating it yields CASRTGTSGGRTDTQYF.